This TCR beta chain was recovered during a study of blood T cell repertoires in COVID-19. The overall study: The United States, Italy and Spain supplied acute and convalescent COVID-19 samples. PBMCs, B-cell-depleted T cells, or T cells were the source of the cDNA or gDNA that made up the material.

Deletions cut 0 bases from V and 3 bases from J, with 9 bases between. There are 14 residues in the CDR3. Germline V gene lookup returns CDR1 KGHSH and CDR2 LQKENI. In the study's own analysis: The assay estimated nucleated cells by amplifying reference gene primers. Using immunoSEQ multiplex PCR, the repertoire was profiled, and TCRdb retains in-frame clones only, with some absent. D and trimming come from the DNA, and the V and J calls and clone size come from that table. The sample consists of some 78,000 clones, around 90% of them appearing once. This sequence joins TRBV18 and TRBJ2-7, with D possibly being TRBD1 (6 bases). The TCR comes from a woman older than 75 with active or convalescent COVID-19. The specimen sequenced was peripheral blood. CDR3 sequence: CASSPPGGFYEQYF. The CDR3 DNA is TGTGCCAGCTCACCACCTGGGGGCTTCTACGAGCAGTACTTC.